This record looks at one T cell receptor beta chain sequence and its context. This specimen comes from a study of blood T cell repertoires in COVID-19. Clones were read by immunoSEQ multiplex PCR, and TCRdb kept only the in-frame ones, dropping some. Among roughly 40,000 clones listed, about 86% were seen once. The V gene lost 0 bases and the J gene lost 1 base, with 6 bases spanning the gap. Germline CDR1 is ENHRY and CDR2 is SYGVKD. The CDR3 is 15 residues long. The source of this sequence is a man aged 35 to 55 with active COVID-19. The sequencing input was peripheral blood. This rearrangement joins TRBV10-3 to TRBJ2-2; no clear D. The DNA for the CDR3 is TGTGCCATCAGTGAGTCGGTGAGGAACACCGGGGAGCTGTTTTTT. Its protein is CAISESVRNTGELFF.